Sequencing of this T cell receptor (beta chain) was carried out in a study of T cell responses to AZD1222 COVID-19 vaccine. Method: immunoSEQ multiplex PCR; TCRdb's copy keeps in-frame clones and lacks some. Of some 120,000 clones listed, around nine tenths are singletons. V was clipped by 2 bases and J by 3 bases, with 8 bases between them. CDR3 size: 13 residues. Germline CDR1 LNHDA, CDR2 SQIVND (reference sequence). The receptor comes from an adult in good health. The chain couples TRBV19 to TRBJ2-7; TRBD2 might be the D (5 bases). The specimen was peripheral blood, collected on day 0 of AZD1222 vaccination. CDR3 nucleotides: TGTGCCAGTAGTATAACTAGATTCTACGAGCAGTACTTC. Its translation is CASSITRFYEQYF.